The clone carrying this T cell receptor beta chain turned up a few times. These data are taken from a study of blood T cells in healthy people across ages. Through a sample-barcoded 5' primer and a J-beta primer mix, a second PCR was run for roughly 7 to 12 cycles. TCRdb recomputed calls from the 5' RACE reads with MiXCR, one row per CDR3 protein. The table shows some 930,000 distinct CDR3 sequences, with 25% to 35% occurring only once. This sample also belongs to another study, concerning T cells of mothers and their children. As reported in that work: Nine systemically healthy Caucasian donors: three mothers, six children.

The sample comprised blood. The clonotype was recovered from a woman between 40 and 55 years old in good health.

CDR3 loop: CASSVPGDNEQFF. CDR3 nucleotide sequence: TGTGCCAGCAGCGTACCCGGGGACAATGAGCAGTTCTTC. The genes are TRBV9 and TRBJ2-1, with D possibly TRBD2 on 5 matching bases. V lost 1 base and J lost 5, with 7 bases in between. This CDR3 is built from 13 residues. Germline V gene lookup returns CDR1 SGDLS and CDR2 YYNGEE. The variable domain in full, with the rest retrieved from reference TRBV9 and TRBJ2-1, is DSGVTQTPKHLITATGQRVTLRCSPRSGDLSVYWYQQSLDQGLQFLIQYYNGEERAKGNILERFSAQQFPDLHSELNLSSLELGDSALYFCASSVPGDNEQFFGPGTRLTVL.